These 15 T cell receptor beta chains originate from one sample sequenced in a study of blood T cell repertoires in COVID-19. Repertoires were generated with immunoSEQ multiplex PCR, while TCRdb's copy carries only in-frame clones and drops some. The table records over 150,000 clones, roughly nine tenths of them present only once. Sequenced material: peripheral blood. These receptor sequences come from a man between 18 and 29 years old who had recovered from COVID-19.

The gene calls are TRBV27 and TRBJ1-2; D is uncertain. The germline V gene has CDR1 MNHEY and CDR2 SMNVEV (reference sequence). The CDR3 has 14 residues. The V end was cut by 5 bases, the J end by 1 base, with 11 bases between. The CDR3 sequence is CASSPQTVNYGYTF. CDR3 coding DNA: TGTGCCAGCAGTCCCCAAACGGTTAACTATGGCTACACCTTC.

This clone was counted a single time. The CDR3 sequence: CASSRDSVEQYF. In DNA form, the CDR3 reads TGTGCCAGCAGCCGGGACTCCGTGGAGCAGTACTTC. The genes are TRBV6-6 and TRBJ2-7, with D possibly matching TRBD2 (6 bases). CDR3 length: 12 amino acids. CDR1 MNHNY and CDR2 SVGAGI come from the germline V gene (reference sequence). Trimming removed 6 bases from V and 7 bases from J, with 13 bases in between.

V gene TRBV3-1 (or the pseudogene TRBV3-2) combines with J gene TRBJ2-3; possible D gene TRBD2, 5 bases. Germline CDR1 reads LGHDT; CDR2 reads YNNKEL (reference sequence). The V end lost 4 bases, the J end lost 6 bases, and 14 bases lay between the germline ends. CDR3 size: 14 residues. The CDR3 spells CASSPQLSGDTQYF. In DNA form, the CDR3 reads TGTGCCAGCAGCCCCCAGCTCTCGGGGGATACGCAGTATTTT.

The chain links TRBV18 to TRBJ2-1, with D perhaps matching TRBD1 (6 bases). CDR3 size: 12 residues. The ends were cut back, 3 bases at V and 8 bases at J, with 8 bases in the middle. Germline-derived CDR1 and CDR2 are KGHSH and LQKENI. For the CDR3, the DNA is TGTGCCAGCTCACCCAGGGGTGATGAGCAGTTCTTC. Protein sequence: CASSPRGDEQFF.

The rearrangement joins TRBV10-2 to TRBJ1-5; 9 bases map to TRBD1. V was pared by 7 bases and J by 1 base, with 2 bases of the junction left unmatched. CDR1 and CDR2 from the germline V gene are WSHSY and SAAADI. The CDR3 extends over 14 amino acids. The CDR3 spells CASNGQGSNQPQHF. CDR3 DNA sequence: TGCGCCAGCAACGGACAGGGGAGCAATCAGCCCCAGCATTTT.

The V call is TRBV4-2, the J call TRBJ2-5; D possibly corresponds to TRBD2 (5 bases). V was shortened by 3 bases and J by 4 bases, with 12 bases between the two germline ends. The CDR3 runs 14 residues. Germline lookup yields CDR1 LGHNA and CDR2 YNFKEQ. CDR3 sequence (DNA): TGTGCCAGCAGCCACCTTGTTGGAGGAGAGACCCAGTACTTC. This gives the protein CASSHLVGGETQYF.

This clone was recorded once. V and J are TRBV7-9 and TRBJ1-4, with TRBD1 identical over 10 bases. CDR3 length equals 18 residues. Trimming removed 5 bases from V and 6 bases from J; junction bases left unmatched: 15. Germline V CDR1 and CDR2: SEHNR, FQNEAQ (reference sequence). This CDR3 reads CASSPLLGTGTGDEKLFF. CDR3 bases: TGTGCCAGCAGCCCCCTCCTGGGAACCGGGACAGGGGATGAAAAACTGTTTTTT. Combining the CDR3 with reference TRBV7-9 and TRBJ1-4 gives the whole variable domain DTGVSQNPRHKITKRGQNVTFRCDPISEHNRLYWYRQTLGQGPEFLTYFQNEAQLEKSRLLSDRFSAERPKGSFSTLEIQRTEQGDSAMYLCASSPLLGTGTGDEKLFFGSGTQLSVL.

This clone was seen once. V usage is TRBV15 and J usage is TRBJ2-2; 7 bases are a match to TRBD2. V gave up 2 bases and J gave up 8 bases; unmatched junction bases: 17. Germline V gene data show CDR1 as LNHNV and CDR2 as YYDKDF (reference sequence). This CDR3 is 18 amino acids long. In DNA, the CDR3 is TGTGCCACCAGCAGACCTGCACGCGCGGGAGTCGAAAAAGGGGAGCTGTTTTTT. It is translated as CATSRPARAGVEKGELFF.

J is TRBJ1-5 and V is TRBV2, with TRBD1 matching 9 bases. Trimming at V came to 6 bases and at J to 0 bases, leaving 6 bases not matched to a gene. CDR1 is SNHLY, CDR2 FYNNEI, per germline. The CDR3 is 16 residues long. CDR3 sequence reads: CASRVQGALSNQPQHF. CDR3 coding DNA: TGTGCCAGCAGAGTACAGGGGGCGCTTAGCAATCAGCCCCAGCATTTT. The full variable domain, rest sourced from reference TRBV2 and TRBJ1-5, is EPEVTQTPSHQVTQMGQEVILRCVPISNHLYFYWYRQILGQKVEFLVSFYNNEISEKSEIFDDQFSVERPDGSNFTLKIRSTKLEDSAMYFCASRVQGALSNQPQHFGDGTRLSIL.

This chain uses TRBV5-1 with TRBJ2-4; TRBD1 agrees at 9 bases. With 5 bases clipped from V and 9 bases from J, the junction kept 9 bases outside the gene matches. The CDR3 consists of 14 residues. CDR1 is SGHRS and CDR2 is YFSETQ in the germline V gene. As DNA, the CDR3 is TGCGCCAGCAGTCGACAGGGGGATCAGGGCATTCAGTACTTC. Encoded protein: CASSRQGDQGIQYF.

DNA for the CDR3: TGTGCCAGCAGTAGAGGAAGAAATGGGAATGAGCAGTTCTTC. This encodes CASSRGRNGNEQFF. The J gene is TRBJ2-1, the V gene TRBV6-5, with D unclear. This CDR3 is built from 14 residues. The germline CDR1 and CDR2 sequences are MNHEY and SVGAGI. V was trimmed by 5 bases and J by 7 bases, leaving 15 bases between them.

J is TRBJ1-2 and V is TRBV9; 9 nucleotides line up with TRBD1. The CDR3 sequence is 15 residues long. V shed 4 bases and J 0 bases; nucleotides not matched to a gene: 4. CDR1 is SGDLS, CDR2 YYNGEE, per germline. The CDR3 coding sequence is TGTGCCAGCAGCAAATGGACAGGGGCTAACTATGGCTACACCTTC. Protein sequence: CASSKWTGANYGYTF. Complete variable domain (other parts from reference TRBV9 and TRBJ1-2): DSGVTQTPKHLITATGQRVTLRCSPRSGDLSVYWYQQSLDQGLQFLIQYYNGEERAKGNILERFSAQQFPDLHSELNLSSLELGDSALYFCASSKWTGANYGYTFGSGTRLTVV.

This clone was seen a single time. The CDR3 nucleotides read TGTGCCAGCAGCGTGCTGACAGGGGCGACAGATACGCAGTATTTT. Translating gives CASSVLTGATDTQYF. The V call is TRBV9, the J call TRBJ2-3; 8 bases agree with TRBD1. This CDR3 is 15 amino acids long. CDR1 SGDLS and CDR2 YYNGEE come from the germline V gene. With 2 bases clipped from V and 3 bases from J, the junction kept 5 bases outside the gene matches.

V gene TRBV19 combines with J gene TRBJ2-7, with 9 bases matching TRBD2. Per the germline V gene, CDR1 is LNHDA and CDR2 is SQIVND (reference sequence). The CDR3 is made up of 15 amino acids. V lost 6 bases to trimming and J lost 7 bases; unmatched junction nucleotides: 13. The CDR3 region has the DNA TGTGCCAGTAGCACCGGCGGGAGGGCCCAAGGGGAGCAGTACTTC. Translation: CASSTGGRAQGEQYF.

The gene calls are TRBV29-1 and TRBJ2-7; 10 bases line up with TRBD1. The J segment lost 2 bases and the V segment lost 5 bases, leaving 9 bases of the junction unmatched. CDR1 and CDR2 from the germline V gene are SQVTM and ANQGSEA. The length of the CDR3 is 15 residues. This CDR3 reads CSVSVTGTGAYEQYF. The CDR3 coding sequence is TGCAGCGTTTCCGTTACCGGGACAGGGGCCTACGAGCAGTACTTC.